A selection of T cell receptor beta chains follows, all from one sample in a study of Graves' ophthalmopathy and Graves' hyperthyroidism. TCRdb re-derived calls from the multiplex PCR reads in MiXCR, one entry per CDR3 protein. The sample has under 250,000 distinct CDR3 sequences, 20% to 25% seen once. The sample was peripheral blood. All receptors come from a woman aged 45-65 years with Graves' ophthalmopathy. Each CDR3 is given with its conserved first and last residue. D genes are given only for firm matches. Rows may omit the clone size; those that give it use once, few, many or a size class.

CDR3 length | clone size | J gene | V gene | D gene | CDR3 DNA | CDR3 protein
21 | few | TRBJ2-1 | TRBV24-1 | TRBD2 | TGTGCCACCAGTGGGCCTGTGGGGGCAGTCAGCGGGAGGGAGCGCTGGAGTGAGCAGTTCTTC | CATSGPVGAVSGRERWSEQFF
13 | many | TRBJ2-5 | TRBV20-1 | - | TGCAGTGTCGCGTTTGGACCTCAAGAGACCCAGTACTTC | CSVAFGPQETQYF
15 | - | TRBJ2-7 | TRBV20-1 | - | TGCAGTGCTAGACTACTAGAGTTGAGCTCCTACGAGCAGTCCTTC | CSARLLELSSYEQSF
15 | few | TRBJ1-5 | TRBV7-2 | - | TGTGCCAGCAGCCGGGGGCCAGATAGCAATCAGCCCCAGCATTTT | CASSRGPDSNQPQHF
22 | once | TRBJ2-6 | TRBV14 | TRBD2 | TGTGCTAGCAGCCCTCATCCGGTTGGACTAGCGGGCACCTACTCTGGGGCCAACGTCCTGACTTTC | CASSPHPVGLAGTYSGANVLTF
14 | - | TRBJ2-7 | TRBV11-2 | - | TGTGCCAGCGGATCAGATGTGGGGAACTACGAGCAGTACTTC | CASGSDVGNYEQYF
15 | many | TRBJ2-5 | TRBV24-1 | TRBD2 | TGTGCCACCCTCCTGGGGAGCGGGAGGATGAAGACCCAGTACTTC | CATLLGSGRMKTQYF
12 | many | TRBJ1-1 | TRBV2 | - | TGTGCCAGCAGTGTAACGTCTGGTGGGGCTTTCTTT | CASSVTSGGAFF
13 | many | TRBJ1-2 | TRBV12-3/TRBV12-4 | - | TGTGCCAGCAGTTCCCTGCTTGCCTATGGCTACACCTTC | CASSSLLAYGYTF
13 | many | TRBJ2-7 | TRBV29-1 | - | TGCAGCGTTGCGGGAGACCTCTCCTACGAGCAGTACTTC | CSVAGDLSYEQYF
15 | many | TRBJ2-5 | TRBV3-1 | - | TGTGCCAGCAGCCCCAGCGGAGCCGTGAAAGAGACCCAGTACTTC | CASSPSGAVKETQYF
14 | many | TRBJ2-2 | TRBV30 | TRBD2 | TGTGCCTGGGGGACTACCCCAGATCCCGGGGAGCTGTTTTTT | CAWGTTPDPGELFF
14 | many | TRBJ2-7 | TRBV11-2 | TRBD1 | TGTGCCAGCAGCAGACGGACAGGGGACTACGAGCAGTACTTC | CASSRRTGDYEQYF
13 | many | TRBJ2-2 | TRBV12-3/TRBV12-4 | - | TGTGCCAGCACTCAGACAAGGACCGGGGAGCTGTTTTTT | CASTQTRTGELFF
15 | many | TRBJ2-7 | TRBV10-1 | - | TGCGCCAGCAGTGAGTCGGTGGGGGTGGACTACGAGCAGTACTTC | CASSESVGVDYEQYF
16 | many | TRBJ2-2 | TRBV6-1 | - | TGTGCCAGCAGTGAAAGGTCCGCGGGTAACACCGGGGAGCTGTTTTTT | CASSERSAGNTGELFF
17 | many | TRBJ2-4 | TRBV7-2 | - | TGTGCCAGCAGCTTTCGGGCCTCCATTCTAGCCAAAAACATTCAGTACTTC | CASSFRASILAKNIQYF
16 | many | TRBJ1-3 | TRBV5-1 | - | TGCGCCAGCAGCTTCTGGGACACCAATTCTGGAAACACCATATATTTT | CASSFWDTNSGNTIYF
19 | - | TRBJ1-6 | TRBV5-1 | - | TGCGCCAGCAGCTTGTCCCGACGCCTAGATGGGCAGGATAATTCACCCCTCCACTTT | CASSLSRRLDGQDNSPLHF
16 | many | TRBJ2-4 | TRBV7-9 | TRBD1 | TGTGCCAGCAGCCCTAGTAAGACAGGGGGCCCCGACATTCAGTACTTC | CASSPSKTGGPDIQYF
15 | many | TRBJ2-2 | TRBV6-2/TRBV6-3 | TRBD2 | TGTGCCAGCAGTAGGACTAGCGTGAACACCGGGGAGCTGTTTTTT | CASSRTSVNTGELFF
13 | - | TRBJ1-1 | TRBV20-1 | TRBD1 | TGCAGTGCTAGACAGGGGGCGAAGACTGAAGCTTTCTTT | CSARQGAKTEAFF